These 14 T cell receptor beta chains were all obtained from the same sample, sequenced in a study of shared clonotypes between healthy human individuals. Method: immunoSEQ multiplex PCR; TCRdb's copy keeps in-frame clones and lacks some. The data show about 2.4 million clones, around nine tenths seen once. Material: naive CD4+ T cells sorted from blood. Subset noted: CD45RA+ positively selected. Receptors originate from a young man in good health.

The chain recombines TRBV6-6 with TRBJ2-7; D is perhaps TRBD2 (5 bases). Germline CDR1 reads MNHNY; CDR2 reads SVGAGI (reference sequence). Trimming took off 5 bases at V and 6 bases at J, with 14 bases between the two ends. CDR3 length: 13 amino acids. CDR3 amino acids: CASSAGLTGEQYF. DNA of the CDR3: TGTGCCAGCAGTGCAGGACTGACGGGCGAGCAGTACTTC.

The sample holds a few counts of this clone. Other DNA sequences in the sample encode the same CDR3. In DNA, the CDR3 is TGCAGCGTAGGACAGATCAATCAGCCCCAGCATTTT. This sequence encodes CSVGQINQPQHF. V and J are TRBV29-1 and TRBJ1-5; D perhaps matches TRBD1 (6 bases). This CDR3 contains 12 residues. Germline V gives CDR1 SQVTM, CDR2 ANQGSEA. Trimming removed 6 bases from V and 3 bases from J, with 9 bases in between.

This clone was seen a single time. J is TRBJ1-1 and V is TRBV11-2; tentative D call: TRBD1 (6 bases). CDR1 and CDR2 (germline): SGHAT, FQNNGV. V lost 5 bases, J lost 0 bases, and 16 bases lay in between. The CDR3 contains 16 residues. This CDR3 reads CASSAHGQKMNTEAFF. The CDR3 DNA sequence: TGTGCCAGCAGCGCGCACGGACAGAAAATGAACACTGAAGCTTTCTTT.

Notes on this clone: Other nucleotide sequences in the sample specify the same CDR3. The rearrangement links TRBV9 to TRBJ2-7; 9 bases are a match to TRBD1. CDR1 and CDR2 (germline): SGDLS, YYNGEE. With V trimmed by 3 bases and J by 0 bases, 4 bases remained unmatched. This CDR3 contains 15 residues. The CDR3 DNA follows: TGTGCCAGCAGCGCGGGGACAGGGAGCTCCTACGAGCAGTACTTC. Translating gives CASSAGTGSSYEQYF.

The chain has TRBV19 and TRBJ2-7; D is possibly TRBD1 (6 bases). Germline lookup yields CDR1 LNHDA and CDR2 SQIVND (reference sequence). This CDR3 is built from 12 residues. With 8 bases removed from V and 3 bases from J, the gap between germline ends came to 11 bases. As DNA, the CDR3 is TGTGCCAGTTCGACAGGTAACTACGAGCAGTACTTC. It specifies CASSTGNYEQYF.

This clone was observed a few times. V is TRBV25-1 and J is TRBJ2-1; 11 positions match TRBD1. The CDR3 contains 12 residues. Germline V lookup: CDR1 MGHDK, CDR2 SYGVNS. Trimming removed 11 bases from V and 9 bases from J; junction bases left unmatched: 6. The chain's CDR3 is CASGQGVGEQFF. DNA of the CDR3: TGTGCCTCGGGACAGGGGGTCGGTGAGCAGTTCTTC.

V and J are TRBV7-9 and TRBJ1-1; tentative D call: TRBD1 (5 bases). The V end lost 6 bases, the J end lost 3 bases, and 29 bases lay between the germline ends. This CDR3 is built from 19 residues. Germline CDR1 SEHNR, CDR2 FQNEAQ (reference sequence). CDR3 DNA sequence: TGTGCCAGCAGTCCCTTTTCGGGGGTGTGGTCAATGGTGGACACTGAAGCTTTCTTT. It yields the protein CASSPFSGVWSMVDTEAFF.

The chain joins TRBV11-3 to TRBJ2-3, with 11 bases matching TRBD2. Losses at the gene ends were 1 base for V and 5 bases for J; bases not matched to a gene: 8. CDR3 length: 17 amino acids. Germline lookup yields CDR1 SGHNT and CDR2 YENEEA. In DNA form, the CDR3 reads TGTGCCAGCAGCTTAGGAGGACTAGCGGGTCGCGGAGATACGCAGTATTTT. Residues: CASSLGGLAGRGDTQYF. The entire variable domain, with the rest obtained from reference TRBV11-3 and TRBJ2-3, is as follows: EAGVVQSPRYKIIEKKQPVAFWCNPISGHNTLYWYLQNLGQGPELLIRYENEEAVDDSQLPKDRFSAERLKGVDSTLKIQPAELGDSAVYLCASSLGGLAGRGDTQYFGPGTRLTVL.

A few counts support this clone. CDR3 bases: TGTGCCAGTAAGGGTACAGCGAACACTGAAGCTTTCTTT. It codes for CASKGTANTEAFF. J is TRBJ1-1 and V is TRBV19; D is unclear. The CDR3 spans 13 residues. Germline CDR1 reads LNHDA; CDR2 reads SQIVND (reference sequence). V shed 7 bases and J shed 1 base, with 10 bases lying between them.

The V call is TRBV7-9, the J call TRBJ2-1, with 7 bases fitting TRBD2. The V gene end was trimmed by 5 bases and the J gene end by 4 bases; junction bases not matched to a gene: 14. The CDR3 has 17 amino acids. The germline CDR1 and CDR2 sequences are SEHNR and FQNEAQ (reference sequence). CDR3 protein: CASSSTETSPFYNEQFF. DNA for the CDR3: TGTGCCAGCAGCAGCACGGAGACTAGCCCTTTTTACAATGAGCAGTTCTTC.

The chain uses TRBV7-8 and TRBJ1-2; D not certain. The germline V gene encodes CDR1 SGHVS and CDR2 FQNEAQ. CDR3 size: 13 residues. Trimming removed 5 bases at V and 3 bases at J, with 10 bases between. CDR3 protein: CASSLRGYYGYTF. The CDR3 bases are TGTGCCAGCAGCCTACGTGGGTACTATGGCTACACCTTC.

V is TRBV5-1 and J is TRBJ1-1, with 8 bases fitting TRBD1. Germline CDR1 and CDR2: SGHRS and YFSETQ. The V and J ends lost 7 bases and 3 bases, in that order; junction bases with no gene match: 8. CDR3 length equals 14 residues. The CDR3 coding sequence is TGCGCCAGCGGAACCAACAGGGGGGACACTGAAGCTTTCTTT. It is translated as CASGTNRGDTEAFF.

CDR3 coding DNA: TGTGCCAGCAGGGAGCGGGAGGCCAATGAGCAGTTCTTC. As protein: CASREREANEQFF. The genes are TRBV2 and TRBJ2-1; 9 bases match TRBD2. Per germline, CDR1 SNHLY and CDR2 FYNNEI. The CDR3 spans 13 residues. V was clipped by 6 bases and J by 6 bases; unmatched bases: 3.

This chain links TRBV7-7 with TRBJ2-1, with unresolved D. This CDR3 is 13 amino acids long. Germline V gene sequence: CDR1 SSHAT, CDR2 FNYEAQ (reference sequence). The CDR3 reads CASSPGYYNEQFF. CDR3 bases: TGTGCTAGCTCCCCCGGGTACTACAATGAGCAGTTCTTC.